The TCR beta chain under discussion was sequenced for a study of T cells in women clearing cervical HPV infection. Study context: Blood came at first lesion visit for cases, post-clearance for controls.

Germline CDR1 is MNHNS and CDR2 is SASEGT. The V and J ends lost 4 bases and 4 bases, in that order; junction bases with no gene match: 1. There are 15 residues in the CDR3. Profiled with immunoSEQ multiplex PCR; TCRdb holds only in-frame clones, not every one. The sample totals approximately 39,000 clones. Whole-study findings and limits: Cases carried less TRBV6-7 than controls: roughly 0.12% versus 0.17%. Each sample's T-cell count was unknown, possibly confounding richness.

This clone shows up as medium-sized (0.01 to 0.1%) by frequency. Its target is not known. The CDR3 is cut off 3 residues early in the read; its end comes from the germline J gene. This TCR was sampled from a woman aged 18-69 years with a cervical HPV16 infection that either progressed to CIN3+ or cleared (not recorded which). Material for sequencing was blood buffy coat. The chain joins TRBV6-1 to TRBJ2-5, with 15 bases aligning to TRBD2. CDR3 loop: CASSGTSGGAETQYF. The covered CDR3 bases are TGTGCCAGCAGTGGGACTAGCGGGGGGGCAGAGACC.